This paragraph reports one T cell receptor (beta chain). Germline V gene data show CDR1 as SEHNR and CDR2 as FQNEAQ (reference sequence). Trimming shortened V by 4 bases and J by 9 bases, and 13 bases separated the two germline ends. The CDR3 consists of 13 residues. This entry belongs to a study of T-cell reconstitution after alpha-beta-depleted transplantation in children. The authors prepared the TCRbeta library with unique molecular identifiers. TCRdb re-called the PCR reads through MiXCR, storing one row per CDR3 protein. This table has 600,000 to 700,000 distinct CDR3 sequences, roughly 15% appearing once.

This chain uses TRBV7-9 with TRBJ2-1; D assignment may be TRBD1 or TRBD2 (5 bases each). The sample in question was PBMCs from the stem cell graft donor, obtained from the stem cell graft. The TCR sequence derives from a human donor who donated a stem cell graft to a child with acute myeloid leukemia. The CDR3 region has the DNA TGTGCCAGCAGCTCGGGGACGGGTTTTGAGCAGTTCTTC. Amino acids: CASSSGTGFEQFF.